Listed below are T cell receptor beta chains from one sample, sequenced in a study of blood T cell repertoires in COVID-19. This table comes from immunoSEQ multiplex PCR, and its TCRdb copy is limited to in-frame clones, with some not included. The repertoire holds about 50,000 clones, 84% seen once, with around 9.1% in the top ten. Material: peripheral blood. Source of these receptors: a man aged 60 to 69 with acute or convalescent COVID-19. Both conserved end residues are part of each CDR3. The order of the fields is D gene, clone size, V gene, J gene, CDR3 DNA, CDR3 protein. D genes are given only for firm matches. Clone size is stated in some rows and not others, as once, few, many or a class when expanded.

TRBD1,-,TRBV18,TRBJ1-1,TGTGCCAGCTCACCGGGGACAGGGCGGAACACTGAAGCTTTCTTT,CASSPGTGRNTEAFF
-,once,TRBV5-1,TRBJ1-1,TGCGCCAGCAGCTTGTTAGGGGAAACGAACACTGAAGCTTTCTTT,CASSLLGETNTEAFF
-,few,TRBV5-6,TRBJ1-2,TGTGCCAGCAGCTTGGGGGGCCAGGGGCAGAACTATGGCTACACCTTC,CASSLGGQGQNYGYTF
-,few,TRBV7-6,TRBJ2-6,TGTGCCAGCAGCTTAGTTGGGTTGCGGGGTTCTGGGGCCAACGTCCTGACTTTC,CASSLVGLRGSGANVLTF
-,-,TRBV6-5,TRBJ1-2,TGTGCCACCCTGGGTCGACAGTACTATGGCTACACCTTC,CATLGRQYYGYTF
TRBD1,-,TRBV19,TRBJ1-6,TGTGCCAGTAGGGACCTCTGGGGACAGGGGAAGAATTCACCCCTCCACTTT,CASRDLWGQGKNSPLHF
TRBD2,-,TRBV5-1,TRBJ2-1,TGCGCCAGCAGCCTGGGTAGCGGGGGGGCGGTGAATGAGCAGTTCTTC,CASSLGSGGAVNEQFF
-,once,TRBV5-1,TRBJ1-1,TGCGCCAGCAGCTTGTACGGGGGAGGCACTGAAGCTTTCTTT,CASSLYGGGTEAFF
-,-,TRBV12-3/TRBV12-4,TRBJ1-6,TGTGCCAGCAAATGGGGCGATAATTCACCCCTCCACTTT,CASKWGDNSPLHF
-,-,TRBV15,TRBJ2-4,TGTGCCACCAGCAGAGATTTCGGTACAGGTGGTCCCAAAAACATTCAGTACTTC,CATSRDFGTGGPKNIQYF
-,-,TRBV18,TRBJ2-2,TGTGCCAGCTCCCTGCTACCGCAGGGGAGGGACCCCGGGGAGCTGTTTTTT,CASSLLPQGRDPGELFF
-,few,TRBV5-4,TRBJ1-3,TGTGCCAGCAGCTTTGGACAGAACGTTGGAAACACCATATATTTT,CASSFGQNVGNTIYF
-,-,TRBV11-2,TRBJ2-5,TGTGCCAGCAGCTATAATGTCGCGGGTCGGGAGACCCAGTACTTC,CASSYNVAGRETQYF
-,-,TRBV7-3,TRBJ2-2,TGTGCCAGCAGCTTAGGAGCGACGGCGAACACCGGGGAGCTGTTTTTT,CASSLGATANTGELFF
-,-,TRBV21-1,TRBJ2-2,TGTGCCAGCAGCATTCCGGGGGACACCGGGGAGCTGTTTTTT,CASSIPGDTGELFF
-,-,TRBV24-1,TRBJ1-5,TGTGCCACCAGTGATCCACAGGGAGATCAGCCCCAGCATTTT,CATSDPQGDQPQHF
-,-,TRBV19,TRBJ2-2,TGTGCCAGTAGTATTACCGCCGCCAGGGGCCCTAACACCGGGGAGCTGTTTTTT,CASSITAARGPNTGELFF
-,-,TRBV4-2,TRBJ1-1,TGTGCCAGCAGCCAAGGCATGGGCGTGGGTAACACTGAAGCTTTCTTT,CASSQGMGVGNTEAFF
TRBD1,-,TRBV30,TRBJ1-5,TGTGCCTGGAGTAGGGGACAGTTACTATATAGCAATCAGCCCCAGCATTTT,CAWSRGQLLYSNQPQHF
TRBD2,-,TRBV7-2,TRBJ2-3,TGTGCCAGCAGCTTAGTAGTTAGCGGGGGGGCAGATACGCAGTATTTT,CASSLVVSGGADTQYF
-,-,TRBV5-4,TRBJ1-1,TGTGCCAGCAGCTTGTGGTCGGGTACTGAAGCTTTCTTT,CASSLWSGTEAFF
TRBD1,once,TRBV19,TRBJ1-4,TGTGCCAGTAGTATCCTTACAGGGGCAACTAATGAAAAACTGTTTTTT,CASSILTGATNEKLFF
TRBD1,-,TRBV5-1,TRBJ2-7,TGCGCCAGCTGCCACTCGGGACAGGGTTACGAGCAGTACTTC,CASCHSGQGYEQYF
TRBD1,-,TRBV7-4,TRBJ2-7,TGTGCCAGCAGCCAGGACAGGGCTTACGAGCAGTACTTC,CASSQDRAYEQYF
-,-,TRBV12-3/TRBV12-4,TRBJ1-3,TGTGCCAGCAGTCGTGGAAACACCATATATTTT,CASSRGNTIYF
TRBD1,once,TRBV28,TRBJ2-1,TGTGCCAGCAGTTTAGAGGGGGCGAGCTACAATGAGCAGTTCTTC,CASSLEGASYNEQFF
TRBD1,-,TRBV30,TRBJ2-5,TGTGCCTGGGACAGGGCCCAAGAGACCCAGTACTTC,CAWDRAQETQYF
-,-,TRBV4-2,TRBJ2-3,TGTGCCAGCAGCCAAGAAGTAAGGAGACAGGGCACAGATACGCAGTATTTT,CASSQEVRRQGTDTQYF
TRBD1,-,TRBV10-3,TRBJ1-1,TGTGCCATCAAACGACAGGGCCCAAACACTGAAGCTTTCTTT,CAIKRQGPNTEAFF